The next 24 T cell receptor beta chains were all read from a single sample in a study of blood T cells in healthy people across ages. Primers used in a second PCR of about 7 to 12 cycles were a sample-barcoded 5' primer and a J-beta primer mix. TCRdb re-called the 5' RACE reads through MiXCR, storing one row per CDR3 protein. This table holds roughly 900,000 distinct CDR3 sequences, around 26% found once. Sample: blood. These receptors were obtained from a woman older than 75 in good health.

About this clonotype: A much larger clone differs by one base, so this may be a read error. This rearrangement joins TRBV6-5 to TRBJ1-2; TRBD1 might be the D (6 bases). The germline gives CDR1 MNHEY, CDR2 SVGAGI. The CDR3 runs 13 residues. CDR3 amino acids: CTSSLDRMDGYTF. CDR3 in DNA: TGTACCAGCAGCCTCGACAGGATGGATGGCTACACCTTC.

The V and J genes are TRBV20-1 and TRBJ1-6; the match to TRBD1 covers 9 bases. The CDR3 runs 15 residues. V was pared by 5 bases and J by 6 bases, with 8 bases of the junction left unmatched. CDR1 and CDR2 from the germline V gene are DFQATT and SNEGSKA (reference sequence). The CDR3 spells CSAGGRGQGNSPLHF. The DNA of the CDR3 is TGCAGTGCTGGCGGGCGGGGACAGGGTAATTCACCCCTCCACTTT.

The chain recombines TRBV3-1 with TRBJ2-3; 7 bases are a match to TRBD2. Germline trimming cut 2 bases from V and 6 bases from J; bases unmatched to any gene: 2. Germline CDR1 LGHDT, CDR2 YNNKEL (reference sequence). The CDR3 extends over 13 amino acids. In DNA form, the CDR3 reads TGTGCCAGCAGCCAAATTAGCGGGGATACGCAGTATTTT. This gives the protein CASSQISGDTQYF.

The CDR3 region is CASSRGTATEEKLFF. The CDR3 DNA reads as TGTGCCAGCAGTAGGGGGACGGCGACGGAAGAAAAACTGTTTTTT. The chain employs TRBV6-2 or TRBV6-3 and TRBJ1-4, with D tentatively TRBD1 (6 bases). Trimming removed 5 bases from V and 8 bases from J, with 18 bases in between. The CDR3 length is 15 residues. Germline CDR1 is MNHEY and CDR2 is SVGEGT.

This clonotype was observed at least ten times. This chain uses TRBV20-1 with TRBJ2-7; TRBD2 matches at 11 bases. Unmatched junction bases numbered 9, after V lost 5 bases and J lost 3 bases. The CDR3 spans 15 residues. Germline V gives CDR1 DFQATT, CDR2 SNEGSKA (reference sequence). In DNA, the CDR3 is TGCAGTGCTCCAGCTCTCCTAGCGGGGGGCTACGAGCAGTACTTC. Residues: CSAPALLAGGYEQYF.

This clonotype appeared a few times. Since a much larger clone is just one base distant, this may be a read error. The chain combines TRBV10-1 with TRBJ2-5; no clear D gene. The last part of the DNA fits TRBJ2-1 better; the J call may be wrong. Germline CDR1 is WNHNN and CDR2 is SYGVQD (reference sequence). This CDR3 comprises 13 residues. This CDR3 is CASSSTLQETQFF. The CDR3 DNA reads TGCGCCAGCAGTAGTACGCTGCAAGAGACCCAGTTCTTC.

CDR3 amino acids: CSARTRALGNQPQHF. Written as DNA, the CDR3 is TGCAGTGCTAGGACCAGGGCCCTTGGCAATCAGCCCCAGCATTTT. The rearrangement links TRBV20-1 to TRBJ1-5; TRBD1 is a possible D gene (5 bases). The CDR3 has 15 amino acids. With 3 bases removed from V and 2 bases from J, the gap between germline ends came to 14 bases. From germline, CDR1 is DFQATT and CDR2 SNEGSKA (reference sequence).

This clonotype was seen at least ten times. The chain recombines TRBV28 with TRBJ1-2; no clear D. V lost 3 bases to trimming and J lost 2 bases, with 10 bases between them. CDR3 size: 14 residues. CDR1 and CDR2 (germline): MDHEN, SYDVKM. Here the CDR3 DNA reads TGTGCCAGCAGTTTGGGTCGGAGCAACTATGGCTACACCTTC. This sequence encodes CASSLGRSNYGYTF.

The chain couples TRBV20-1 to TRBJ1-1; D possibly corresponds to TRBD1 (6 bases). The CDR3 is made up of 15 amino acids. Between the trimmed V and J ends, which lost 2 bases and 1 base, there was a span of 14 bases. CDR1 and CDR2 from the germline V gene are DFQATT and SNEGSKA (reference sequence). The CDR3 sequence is CSARSSGVRNTEAFF. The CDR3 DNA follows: TGCAGTGCTAGATCCTCAGGGGTGAGGAACACTGAAGCTTTCTTT.

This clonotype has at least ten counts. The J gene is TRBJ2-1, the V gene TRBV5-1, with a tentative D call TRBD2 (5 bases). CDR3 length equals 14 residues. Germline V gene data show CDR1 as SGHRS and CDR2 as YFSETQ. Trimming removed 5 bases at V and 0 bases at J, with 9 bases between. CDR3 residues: CASREVSSYNEQFF. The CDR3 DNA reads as TGCGCCAGCAGGGAGGTCAGCTCCTACAATGAGCAGTTCTTC.

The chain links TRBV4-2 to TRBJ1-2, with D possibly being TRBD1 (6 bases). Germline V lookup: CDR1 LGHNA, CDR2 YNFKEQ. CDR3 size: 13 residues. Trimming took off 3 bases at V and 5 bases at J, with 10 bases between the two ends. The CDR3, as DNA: TGTGCCAGCAGCCAGGGGGCGCGTTATGGCTACACCTTC. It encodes CASSQGARYGYTF.

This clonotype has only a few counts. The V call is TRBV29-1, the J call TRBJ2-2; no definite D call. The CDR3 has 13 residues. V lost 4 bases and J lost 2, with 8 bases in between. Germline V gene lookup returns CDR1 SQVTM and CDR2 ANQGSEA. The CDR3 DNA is TGCAGCGTTGCCGGAGTTAACACCGGGGAGCTGTTTTTT. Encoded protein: CSVAGVNTGELFF.

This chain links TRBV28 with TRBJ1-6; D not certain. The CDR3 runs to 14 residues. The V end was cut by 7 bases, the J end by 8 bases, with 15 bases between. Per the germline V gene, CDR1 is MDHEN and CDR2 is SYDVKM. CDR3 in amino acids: CASTLNRRYSPLHF. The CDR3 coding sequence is TGTGCCAGCACCCTTAACAGACGATATTCACCCCTCCACTTT.

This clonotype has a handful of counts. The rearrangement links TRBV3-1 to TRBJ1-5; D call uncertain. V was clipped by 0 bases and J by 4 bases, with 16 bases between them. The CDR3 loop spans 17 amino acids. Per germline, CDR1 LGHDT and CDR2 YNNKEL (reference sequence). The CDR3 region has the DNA TGTGCCAGCAGCCAAGATAAGCGGGCACATTGGAATCAGCCCCAGCATTTT. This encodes CASSQDKRAHWNQPQHF.

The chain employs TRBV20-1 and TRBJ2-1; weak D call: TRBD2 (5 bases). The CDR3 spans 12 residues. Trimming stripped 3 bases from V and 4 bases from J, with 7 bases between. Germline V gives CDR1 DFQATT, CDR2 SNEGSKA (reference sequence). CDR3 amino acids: CSASGVYNEQFF. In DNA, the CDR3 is TGCAGTGCTAGCGGGGTGTACAATGAGCAGTTCTTC.

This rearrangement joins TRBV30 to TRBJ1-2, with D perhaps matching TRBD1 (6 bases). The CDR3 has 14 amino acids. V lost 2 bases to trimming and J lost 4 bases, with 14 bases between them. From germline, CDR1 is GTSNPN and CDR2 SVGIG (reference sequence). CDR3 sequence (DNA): TGTGCCTGGAGTCCGGGAACAGGGAGCTATGGCTACACCTTC. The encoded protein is CAWSPGTGSYGYTF.

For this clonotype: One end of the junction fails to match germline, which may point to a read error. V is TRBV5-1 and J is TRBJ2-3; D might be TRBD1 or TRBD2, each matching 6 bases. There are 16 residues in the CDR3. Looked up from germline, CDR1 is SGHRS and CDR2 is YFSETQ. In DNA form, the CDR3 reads TGCGCCGGCAGCTCCCGAGGGGGAGGCGGATCAGATACGCAGTATTTT. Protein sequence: CAGSSRGGGGSDTQYF.

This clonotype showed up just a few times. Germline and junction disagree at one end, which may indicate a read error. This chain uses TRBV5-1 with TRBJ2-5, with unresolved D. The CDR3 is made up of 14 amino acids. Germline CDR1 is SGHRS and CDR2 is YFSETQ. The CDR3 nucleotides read TGCGCCGGCAGTACCCCACCAGTCCAAGAGACCCAGTACTTC. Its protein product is CAGSTPPVQETQYF.

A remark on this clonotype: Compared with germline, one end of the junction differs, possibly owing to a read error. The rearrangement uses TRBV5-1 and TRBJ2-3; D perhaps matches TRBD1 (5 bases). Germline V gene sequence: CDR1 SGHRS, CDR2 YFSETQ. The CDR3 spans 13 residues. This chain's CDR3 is CASSTGQGDTQYF. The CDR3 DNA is TGTGCCAGCAGCACAGGACAAGGCGATACGCAGTATTTT.

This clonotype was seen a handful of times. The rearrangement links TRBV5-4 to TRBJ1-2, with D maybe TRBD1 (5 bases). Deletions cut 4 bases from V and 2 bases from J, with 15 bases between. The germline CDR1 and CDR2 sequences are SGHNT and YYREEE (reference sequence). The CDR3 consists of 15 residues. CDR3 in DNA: TGTGCCAGCAGCCCCCGAGGGGCAGGGAACTATGGCTACACCTTC. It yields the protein CASSPRGAGNYGYTF. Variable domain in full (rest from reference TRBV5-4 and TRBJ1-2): ETGVTQSPTHLIKTRGQQVTLRCSSQSGHNTVSWYQQALGQGPQFIFQYYREEENGRGNFPPRFSGLQFPNYSSELNVNALELDDSALYLCASSPRGAGNYGYTFGSGTRLTVV.

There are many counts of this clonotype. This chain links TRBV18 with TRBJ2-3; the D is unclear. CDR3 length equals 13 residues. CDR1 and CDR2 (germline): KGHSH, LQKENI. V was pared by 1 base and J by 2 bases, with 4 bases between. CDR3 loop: CASSPRITDTQYF. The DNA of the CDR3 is TGTGCCAGCTCACCACGGATCACAGATACGCAGTATTTT.

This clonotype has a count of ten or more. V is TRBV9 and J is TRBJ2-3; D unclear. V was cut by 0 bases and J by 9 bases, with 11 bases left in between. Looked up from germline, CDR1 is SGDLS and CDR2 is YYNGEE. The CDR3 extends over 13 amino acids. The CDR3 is CASSVASFRTQYF. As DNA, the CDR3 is TGTGCCAGCAGCGTAGCGAGCTTTCGGACGCAGTATTTT.

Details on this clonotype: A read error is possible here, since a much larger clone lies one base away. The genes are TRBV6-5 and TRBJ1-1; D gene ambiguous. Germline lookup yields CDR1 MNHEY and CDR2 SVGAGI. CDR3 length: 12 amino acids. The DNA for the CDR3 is TGTGCCCGCAGAACCCACACGTTGAAGGTTTTCTTT. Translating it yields CARRTHTLKVFF.

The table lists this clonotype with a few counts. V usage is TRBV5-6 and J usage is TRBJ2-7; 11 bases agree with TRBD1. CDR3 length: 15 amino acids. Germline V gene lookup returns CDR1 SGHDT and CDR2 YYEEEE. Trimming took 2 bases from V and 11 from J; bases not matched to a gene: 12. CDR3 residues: CASSLGTGGTYVKYF. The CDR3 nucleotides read TGTGCCAGCAGCTTAGGGACAGGGGGAACCTACGTGAAGTACTTC.